This TCR beta chain was sequenced for a study of blood T cells in healthy people across ages. Across the whole study: Template switching captured about one barcoded beta molecule per two T cells.

This CDR3 is built from 16 residues. The germline V gene encodes CDR1 DFQATT and CDR2 SNEGSKA (reference sequence). The V gene end was trimmed by 0 bases and the J gene end by 6 bases; junction bases not matched to a gene: 11. For the second PCR, which ran for about 6 to 11 cycles, a sample-barcoded 5' primer and a J-beta primer mix were used. One entry per CDR3 protein, called by TCRdb with MiXCR from the 5' RACE reads. This sample has approximately 810,000 distinct CDR3 sequences; about 36% occur once, and the top ten carry 10% to 15%. The TCR comes from a man between 18 and 29 years old in good health. This rearrangement joins TRBV20-1 to TRBJ2-1, with TRBD1 identical over 7 bases. The sample was blood. This CDR3 is CSARDSAGGAANEQFF. Written as DNA, the CDR3 is TGCAGTGCTAGAGACTCGGCAGGGGGAGCGGCCAATGAGCAGTTCTTC.